This entry is about one TCR beta chain. The V gene's germline CDR1 is ENHRY and CDR2 SYGVKD. The CDR3 is 15 residues long. Trimming stripped 8 bases from V and 0 bases from J, with 16 bases between. This record comes from a study of T cells in Graves' hyperthyroidism and ophthalmopathy. From RNA transcripts, TCR beta CDR3 regions were amplified. The HTBI primer set was used in a first-round RT-PCR of the TCR CDR3. TCRdb reprocessed the multiplex PCR reads via MiXCR and lists one record per CDR3 protein. Altogether 600,000 to 800,000 distinct CDR3 sequences are present, 30% to 40% being singletons, with the ten largest covering less than 40%.

The clonotype comes from a woman aged 40 to 49 with Graves' hyperthyroidism. Sequencing was performed on blood. V gene TRBV10-3 combines with J gene TRBJ1-1; D gene unclear. CDR3 sequence (DNA): TGTGCCATCGCGAAGGCCATCGGAATGAACACTGAAGCTTTCTTT. Translating it yields CAIAKAIGMNTEAFF.